This entry lists 25 T cell receptor beta chains sequenced from one sample in a study of chemoradiotherapy in HPV16-positive cancers. Some clones are missing from TCRdb's copy, which holds only in-frame ones; the method was immunoSEQ multiplex PCR. The table includes around 13,000 clones, 72% detected once. Sample acquisition took place from a patient who underwent chemoradiotherapy. The receptor set was obtained from a human donor with HPV-associated anogenital cancer.

The chain has TRBV9 and TRBJ2-4; either TRBD1 or TRBD2 may fit D (5 bases each). V lost 4 bases, J lost 3 bases, and 14 bases lay in between. The germline CDR1 and CDR2 sequences are SGDLS and YYNGEE. CDR3 length equals 15 residues. CDR3 DNA sequence: TGTGCCAGCAGCCCCGGGACGTTGGGCAAAAACATTCAGTACTTC. This gives the protein CASSPGTLGKNIQYF.

V and J are TRBV7-9 and TRBJ2-1; 8 bases match TRBD2. The ends lost 7 bases at V and 5 bases at J; junction bases unmatched: 10. Germline CDR1 and CDR2: SEHNR and FQNEAQ (reference sequence). CDR3 size: 15 residues. The CDR3: CASTRLSGSDNEQFF. DNA of the CDR3: TGTGCCAGCACTCGACTAAGCGGGAGCGACAATGAGCAGTTCTTC.

Only a few counts were recorded for this clone. This chain links TRBV7-6 with TRBJ2-7; TRBD1 agrees at 7 bases. J was trimmed by 2 bases and V by 1 base; bases with no gene match: 2. Looked up from germline, CDR1 is SGHVS and CDR2 is FNYEAQ. The CDR3 consists of 14 residues. CDR3 nucleotides: TGTGCCAGCAGCTTAGACAGGGGCACCTACGAGCAGTACTTC. Residues: CASSLDRGTYEQYF.

The gene calls are TRBV12-5 and TRBJ1-1; no clear D. CDR1 is LGHNT, CDR2 FRNRAP, per germline. The CDR3 has 13 residues. V lost 5 bases, J lost 1 base, and 8 bases lay in between. Here the CDR3 DNA reads TGTGCTAGTGGTCAGGACGGGAACACTGAAGCTTTCTTT. Translation gives CASGQDGNTEAFF.

This clone occurred a few times. The chain links TRBV6-1 to TRBJ1-4, with D maybe TRBD1 (5 bases). Germline loops: CDR1 MNHNS, CDR2 SASEGT. This CDR3 comprises 14 residues. The V and J ends lost 1 base and 6 bases respectively, with 9 bases between them. The CDR3 bases are TGTGCCAGCAGTGAAGGGCAGGGACATGAAAAACTGTTTTTT. It encodes CASSEGQGHEKLFF.

The V call is TRBV6-6, the J call TRBJ2-6; D gene uncertain. The V end was cut by 6 bases, the J end by 0 bases, with 9 bases between. Germline CDR1 is MNHNY and CDR2 is SVGAGI (reference sequence). This CDR3 is 15 amino acids long. The CDR3 region has the DNA TGTGCCAGCAGCGTTACAGACTCTGGGGCCAACGTCCTGACTTTC. Translating gives CASSVTDSGANVLTF.

This clone came up a few times. V is TRBV7-9 and J is TRBJ2-3; perhaps D is TRBD1 or TRBD2 (5 bases each). V lost 7 bases and J lost 7, with 21 bases in between. CDR1 is SEHNR, CDR2 FQNEAQ, per germline (reference sequence). The CDR3 extends over 15 amino acids. The CDR3 loop is CASIPLGPRKHTQYF. CDR3 in DNA: TGTGCCAGCATCCCGTTGGGACCGAGAAAGCATACGCAGTATTTT.

The gene calls are TRBV9 and TRBJ1-1; 12 bases map to TRBD1. The CDR3 consists of 17 residues. Germline V gene data show CDR1 as SGDLS and CDR2 as YYNGEE. Losses at the gene ends were 4 bases for V and 5 bases for J; bases not matched to a gene: 12. The CDR3 DNA follows: TGTGCCAGCAGCCCCGGCCCGGGACAGGGGGCCGGGACTGAAGCTTTCTTT. Protein: CASSPGPGQGAGTEAFF.

This clone was seen only a few times. The V gene is TRBV7-9, the J gene TRBJ2-5; D is ambiguous. V shed 5 bases and J shed 4 bases, with 14 bases lying between them. The germline CDR1 and CDR2 sequences are SEHNR and FQNEAQ (reference sequence). This CDR3 comprises 14 residues. The CDR3, as DNA: TGTGCCAGCAGCCCGGCCGGTCCGGGAGAGACCCAGTACTTC. Protein product: CASSPAGPGETQYF.

In DNA form, the CDR3 reads TGTGCCAGCAGCCAGGACTCCGAGTTGGGGGAGCTGTTTTTT. Amino acids: CASSQDSELGELFF. The chain couples TRBV4-2 to TRBJ2-2, with D perhaps TRBD2 (5 bases). Per germline, CDR1 LGHNA and CDR2 YNFKEQ. The CDR3 extends over 14 amino acids. Trimming stripped 3 bases from V and 8 bases from J, with 13 bases between.

Comments on this clone: Other nucleotide sequences in the sample specify the same CDR3. V usage is TRBV27 and J usage is TRBJ2-2, with a weak D call TRBD1 (6 bases). Trimming took off 6 bases at V and 1 base at J, with 9 bases between the two ends. The germline CDR1 and CDR2 sequences are MNHEY and SMNVEV (reference sequence). The CDR3 covers 14 residues. The CDR3 is CASRTGLNTGELFF. CDR3 coding DNA: TGTGCCAGCAGGACAGGACTGAACACCGGGGAGCTGTTTTTT.

V is TRBV9 and J is TRBJ2-3, with 12 bases aligning to TRBD2. This CDR3 spans 16 amino acids. V trimming: 3 bases; J trimming: 5 bases; junction bases outside the gene matches: 7. From germline, CDR1 is SGDLS and CDR2 YYNGEE. The CDR3 DNA reads TGTGCCAGCAGCGGATCGACTAGCGGGAGTGGAGATACGCAGTATTTT. This sequence encodes CASSGSTSGSGDTQYF.

This clone appeared once. The chain has TRBV15 and TRBJ1-1; TRBD1 matches 7 bases. The CDR3 contains 16 residues. V dropped 5 bases and J dropped 3; count of bases not matched to a gene: 12. Germline V lookup: CDR1 LNHNV, CDR2 YYDKDF (reference sequence). CDR3 DNA sequence: TGTGCCACCAGCCCTCGGGCAGGGGGTCCCCACACTGAAGCTTTCTTT. It encodes CATSPRAGGPHTEAFF.

This rearrangement joins TRBV18 to TRBJ1-1, with D possibly matching TRBD1 (5 bases). V was cut by 1 base and J by 0 bases, with 18 bases left in between. Looked up from germline, CDR1 is KGHSH and CDR2 is LQKENI. The CDR3 totals 18 residues. The CDR3 DNA reads as TGTGCCAGCTCACCACAGTTAATAGACAGTTCAATGAACACTGAAGCTTTCTTT. Protein sequence: CASSPQLIDSSMNTEAFF.

V is TRBV18 and J is TRBJ1-1, with 12 bases that match TRBD1. Trimming cost V 5 bases and J 11 bases; bases outside gene matches: 12. CDR1 and CDR2 (germline): KGHSH, LQKENI. CDR3 length: 15 amino acids. This chain's CDR3 is CASSDRGQGALLAFF. The CDR3 DNA reads TGTGCCAGCTCAGACAGGGGACAGGGGGCTCTACTGGCTTTCTTT.

This chain links TRBV10-3 with TRBJ1-2; possible D gene TRBD1, 5 bases. This CDR3 comprises 14 residues. Germline values: CDR1 ENHRY, CDR2 SYGVKD. The ends were cut back, 2 bases at V and 8 bases at J, with 15 bases in the middle. CDR3 protein: CAISERGGLGGYTF. The DNA for the CDR3 is TGTGCCATCAGTGAGCGGGGGGGTTTGGGAGGCTACACCTTC.

J is TRBJ2-7 and V is TRBV7-2; 11 nucleotides align to TRBD1. V dropped 4 bases and J dropped 3; count of bases not matched to a gene: 2. The CDR3 length is 14 residues. Germline values: CDR1 SGHTA, CDR2 FQGNSA. The CDR3: CASSSGTGGYEQYF. CDR3 nucleotide sequence: TGTGCCAGCAGCTCCGGGACAGGGGGCTACGAGCAGTACTTC.

This clone was recorded once. This rearrangement joins TRBV28 to TRBJ1-3; tentatively, D is TRBD1 (5 bases). The germline V gene encodes CDR1 MDHEN and CDR2 SYDVKM. The CDR3 contains 15 residues. V was trimmed by 1 base and J by 3 bases, leaving 10 bases between them. Written as DNA, the CDR3 is TGTGCCAGCAGTTTATTGGTGGGGGGTGGAAACACCATATATTTT. Amino acid sequence: CASSLLVGGGNTIYF.

The rearrangement joins TRBV11-1 to TRBJ2-7, with D perhaps TRBD2 (6 bases). Germline CDR1 reads SGHAT; CDR2 reads FQDESV (reference sequence). This CDR3 comprises 15 residues. V was trimmed by 3 bases and J by 3 bases, leaving 15 bases between them. The CDR3: CASSLQGPGGYEQYF. The CDR3, as DNA: TGTGCCAGCAGCTTGCAGGGCCCCGGGGGCTACGAGCAGTACTTC.

The chain has TRBV7-2 and TRBJ1-4, with TRBD1 as a possible D gene (5 bases). This CDR3 region has 15 residues. The germline V and J ends were trimmed by 1 base and 4 bases, with 10 bases remaining between them. Germline V CDR1 and CDR2: SGHTA, FQGNSA. The CDR3 bases are TGTGCCAGCAGCTTAGATAGGGGAATTAATGAAAAACTGTTTTTT. Translating it yields CASSLDRGINEKLFF.

About this clone: The junction and the germline gene differ at one end; a read error may be behind it. The chain couples TRBV4-2 to TRBJ1-4, with 12 positions matching TRBD1. This CDR3 region has 19 residues. The germline V gene has CDR1 LGHNA and CDR2 YNFKEQ. For the CDR3, the DNA is TGTGCCAGCAGCAAAGAGGGGCCGGGGACAGGGGGCCTGAATGAAAAACTGTTTTTT. It yields the protein CASSKEGPGTGGLNEKLFF.

The V call is TRBV4-2, the J call TRBJ2-7; no reliable D call. Deletions cut 1 base from V and 4 bases from J, with 14 bases between. Germline-derived CDR1 and CDR2 are LGHNA and YNFKEQ. The length of the CDR3 is 15 residues. CDR3 protein: CASSQVGGPGYEQYF. DNA for the CDR3: TGTGCCAGCAGCCAAGTTGGCGGTCCAGGTTACGAGCAGTACTTC.

V gene TRBV27 combines with J gene TRBJ2-6; 9 bases map to TRBD1. Germline V CDR1 and CDR2: MNHEY, SMNVEV (reference sequence). V lost 5 bases and J lost 4; bases outside the gene matches: 6. The CDR3 runs to 16 residues. CDR3 sequence reads: CASSRGTGTGANVLTF. The CDR3, as DNA: TGTGCCAGCAGTCGTGGGACAGGGACCGGGGCCAACGTCCTGACTTTC.

This clone showed up just a few times. The V and J genes are TRBV4-3 and TRBJ1-2; no clear D. From germline, CDR1 is LGHNA and CDR2 YSLEER. V lost 0 bases to trimming and J lost 1 base, with 9 bases between them. This CDR3 is built from 15 residues. CDR3 nucleotide sequence: TGCGCCAGCAGCCAAGATGCAGCCTATAACTATGGCTACACCTTC. Its protein product is CASSQDAAYNYGYTF.

This sequence joins TRBV4-1 and TRBJ2-3; the D is unclear. CDR1 is MGHRA and CDR2 is YSYEKL in the germline V gene. The CDR3 has 14 residues. The V end was cut by 1 base, the J end by 1 base, with 6 bases between. The CDR3 DNA reads TGCGCCAGCAGCCAAGGGGCGGGCACAGATACGCAGTATTTT. Amino acids: CASSQGAGTDTQYF.